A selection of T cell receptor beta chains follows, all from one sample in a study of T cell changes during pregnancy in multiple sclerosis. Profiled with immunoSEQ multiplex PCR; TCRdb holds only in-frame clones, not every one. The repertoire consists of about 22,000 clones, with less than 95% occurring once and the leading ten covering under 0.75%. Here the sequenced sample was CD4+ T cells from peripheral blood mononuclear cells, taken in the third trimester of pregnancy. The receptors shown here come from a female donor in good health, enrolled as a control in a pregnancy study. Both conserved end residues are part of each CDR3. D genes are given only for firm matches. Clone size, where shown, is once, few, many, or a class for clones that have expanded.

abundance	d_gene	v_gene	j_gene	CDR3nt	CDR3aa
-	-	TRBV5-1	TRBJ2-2	TGCGCCAGCAGTCGGACAGTACTGGGCACCGGGGAGCTGTTTTTT	CASSRTVLGTGELFF
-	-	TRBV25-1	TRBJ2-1	TGTGCCAGCAGTGAAGTCGGTGAGCAGTTCTTC	CASSEVGEQFF
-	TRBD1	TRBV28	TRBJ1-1	TGTGCCACCAGGGGACAGCCTGAAGCTTTCTTT	CATRGQPEAFF
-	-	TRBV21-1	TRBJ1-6	TGTGCCACCCAGAGGGGGGGTCCCTATAATTCACCCCTCCACTTT	CATQRGGPYNSPLHF
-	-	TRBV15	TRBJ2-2	TGTGCCACCAGGGGGGGATACACCGGGGAGCTGTTTTTT	CATRGGYTGELFF
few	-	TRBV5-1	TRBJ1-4	TGCGCCAGCAGCCCGAAAAATCCGGGGTCGATTTTTCATGAAAAACTGTTTTTT	CASSPKNPGSIFHEKLFF
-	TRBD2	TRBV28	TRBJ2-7	TGTGCCAGCAGTCGGGGGGTAGGGGTCTACGAGCAGTACTTC	CASSRGVGVYEQYF
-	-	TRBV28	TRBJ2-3	TGTGCCAGCAGCTTAGGGGCTTCTAGCACAGATACGCAGTATTTT	CASSLGASSTDTQYF
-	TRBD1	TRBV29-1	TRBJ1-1	TGCAGCGTTGAGGCCCCAGGGGGCCGGGGTGAAGCTTTCTTT	CSVEAPGGRGEAFF
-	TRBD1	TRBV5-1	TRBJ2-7	TGCGCCAGCAGCTCAGGGACAGGGACCTCCTACGAGCAGTACTTC	CASSSGTGTSYEQYF
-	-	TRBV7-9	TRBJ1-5	TGTGCCAGCAGCTTAGAGCCTCAGCCCCAGCATTTT	CASSLEPQPQHF
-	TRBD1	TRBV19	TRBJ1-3	TGTGCCAGTAGTGCCGCCCCCAGGGGGAGTTCTGGAAACACCATATATTTT	CASSAAPRGSSGNTIYF
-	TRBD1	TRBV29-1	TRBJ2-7	TGCAGCGTTGCACGGACAGGGAGCTCCTACGAGCAGTACTTC	CSVARTGSSYEQYF
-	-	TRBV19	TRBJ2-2	TGTGCCAGTAGTATATCAGGGCCCGGGGAGCTGTTTTTT	CASSISGPGELFF
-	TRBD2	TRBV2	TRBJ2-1	TGTGCCAGCTCCTTTCCGGGACTAGCGGTCTACAATGAGCAGTTCTTC	CASSFPGLAVYNEQFF
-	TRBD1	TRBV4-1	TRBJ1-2	TGCGCCAGCAGCCAAGAACTCAGGGGGCGAGGCTACACCTTC	CASSQELRGRGYTF
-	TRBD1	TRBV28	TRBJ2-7	TGTGCCACCATTGGACAGGTCGTCTACGAGCAGTACTTC	CATIGQVVYEQYF
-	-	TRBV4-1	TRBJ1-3	TGCGCCAGCAGCCAACACCCAGGGGCATCTGGAAACACCATATATTTT	CASSQHPGASGNTIYF